The clone carrying this T cell receptor beta chain has a count of ten or more. This specimen belongs to a study of Graves' ophthalmopathy and Graves' hyperthyroidism. RNA transcripts were the template, and TCR beta CDR3 regions were amplified from them. The workflow started with a first-round RT-PCR run with HTBI primers and then moved on to a second-round multiplex PCR. MiXCR was run by TCRdb on the multiplex PCR reads, yielding one entry per CDR3 protein. The sample yields 300,000 to 400,000 distinct CDR3 sequences, under 20% seen once. Fresh peripheral blood (more than 9 ml) yielded the PBMCs. V was trimmed by 0 bases and J by 2 bases, leaving 8 bases between them. The CDR3 runs 14 residues. Per the germline V gene, CDR1 is SGHRS and CDR2 is YFSETQ.

Sequencing input: peripheral blood. V gene TRBV5-1 combines with J gene TRBJ1-1; D ambiguous. The clonotype originates from an adult man with Graves' ophthalmopathy. The CDR3 DNA is TGCGCCAGCAGCTTGGACAGATCAAACACTGAAGCTTTCTTT. It encodes CASSLDRSNTEAFF.